This note documents a single TCR beta chain sequence. Its antigen remains unknown. The CDR3 runs 18 residues. Germline V gives CDR1 SGHRS, CDR2 YFSETQ. The V end was cut by 4 bases, the J end by 1 base, with 22 bases between. Deep-level assay runs were performed. Clones were sequenced by immunoSEQ multiplex PCR, and TCRdb holds only the in-frame ones, with some missing. Of a few hundred thousand clones in the sample, approximately 65% were seen once. This sample was included in a study of shared clonotypes between healthy human individuals. Study results and limitations: Non-shared clonotypes had lower generation probabilities than those shared by all four donors. The sharing of 4.5% to 5% of naive CD4 clonotypes was seen across a handful of donors.

The chain is built from TRBV5-1 and TRBJ2-3, with D possibly matching TRBD1 (5 bases). The sequence came from a man aged 25-45 years in good health. The sequenced sample consisted of memory CD4+ T cells sorted from blood. Subset given: CD45RA-negative fraction. The CDR3 sequence: CASSPGLGWGGRTDTQYF. The CDR3 region has the DNA TGCGCCAGCAGCCCGGGCTTAGGTTGGGGCGGCCGCACAGATACGCAGTATTTT.